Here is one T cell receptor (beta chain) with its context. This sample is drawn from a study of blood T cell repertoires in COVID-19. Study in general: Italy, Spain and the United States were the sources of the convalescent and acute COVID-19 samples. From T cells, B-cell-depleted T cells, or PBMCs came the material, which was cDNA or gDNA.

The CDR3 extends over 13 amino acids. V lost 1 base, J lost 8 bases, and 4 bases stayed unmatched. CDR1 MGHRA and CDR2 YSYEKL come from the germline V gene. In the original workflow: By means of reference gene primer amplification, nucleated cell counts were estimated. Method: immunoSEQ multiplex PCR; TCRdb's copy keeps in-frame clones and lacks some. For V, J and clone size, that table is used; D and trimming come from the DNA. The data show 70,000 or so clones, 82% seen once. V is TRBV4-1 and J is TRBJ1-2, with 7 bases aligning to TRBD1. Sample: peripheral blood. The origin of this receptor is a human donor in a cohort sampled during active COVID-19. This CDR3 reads CASSQVRQGGYTF. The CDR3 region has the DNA TGCGCCAGCAGCCAAGTCCGACAGGGAGGCTACACCTTC.